Detailed here is one T cell receptor (beta chain). This entry is derived from a study of blood T cell repertoires in COVID-19. Looking at the study overall: Sample material is recorded as cDNA or gDNA derived from T cells, B-cell-depleted T cells, or PBMCs.

The germline CDR1 and CDR2 sequences are LNHNV and YYDKDF (reference sequence). The CDR3 loop spans 17 amino acids. V shed 5 bases, J shed 7 bases, and the junction held 12 bases outside the gene matches. Per the authors' pipeline: Reference gene primer amplification gave estimated nucleated cell counts. Clones were sequenced by immunoSEQ multiplex PCR, and TCRdb holds only the in-frame ones, with some missing. V, J and clone size reflect that table, while D and trimming were determined from the DNA. The sample shows some 200,000 clones, around 94% of them seen only once. Sequenced: peripheral blood. This receptor was obtained from a man younger than 40 with COVID-19, enrolled during active disease. The chain has TRBV15 and TRBJ2-1; TRBD2 agrees at 12 bases. CDR3 in DNA: TGTGCCACCAGCCCCGACCTAGCGGGGGGGCTGTGGAATGAGCAGTTCTTC. It yields the protein CATSPDLAGGLWNEQFF.